The 29 T cell receptor beta chains given below trace back to one sample, sequenced in a study of human T cells and chemical hapten exposure. Using its own MiXCR run on the 5' RACE reads, TCRdb lists one record per CDR3 protein. The top ten hold around 7% of the sample, which has roughly 81,000 distinct CDR3 sequences, approximately 15% seen once. Unfractionated whole blood was the source of the extracted total RNA. The receptors derive from a female donor in good health.

This clonotype has a handful of counts. V gene TRBV29-1 combines with J gene TRBJ2-2; D possibly matches TRBD1 or TRBD2 (5 bases each). Germline-derived CDR1 and CDR2 are SQVTM and ANQGSEA. V was pared by 7 bases and J by 1 base, with 16 bases between. CDR3 length: 15 residues. CDR3 nucleotide sequence: TGCAGCGCCGTCCCCCGGGGCTTGAACACCGGGGAGCTGTTTTTT. It is translated as CSAVPRGLNTGELFF.

This clonotype occurred a few times. The chain is built from TRBV6-5 and TRBJ2-3, with 9 bases aligning to TRBD2. CDR1 is MNHEY and CDR2 is SVGAGI in the germline V gene. The CDR3 is 19 amino acids. J lost 4 bases, V lost 0 bases, and 14 bases had no gene match. In DNA form, the CDR3 reads TGTGCCAGCAGTTACTCGCCCCCCCGGGTTGCGGGGGGGGCAGATACGCAGTATTTT. Amino acids: CASSYSPPRVAGGADTQYF.

The chain couples TRBV9 to TRBJ1-3; weak D call: TRBD1 (6 bases). V lost 4 bases and J 2 bases, leaving 16 bases between the germline ends. The V gene's germline CDR1 is SGDLS and CDR2 YYNGEE. The CDR3 runs 16 residues. CDR3 in amino acids: CASSKGGGGTGNTIYF. The CDR3 DNA follows: TGTGCCAGCAGCAAAGGGGGGGGCGGAACTGGAAACACCATATATTTT.

In its sample, this clonotype was seen a few times. J is TRBJ2-7 and V is TRBV6-5; 7 nucleotides line up with TRBD1. CDR1 and CDR2 (germline): MNHEY, SVGAGI. The junction had 7 bases not matched to a gene; V was cut back by 5 bases and J by 3 bases. This CDR3 region has 14 residues. The CDR3 DNA is TGTGCCAGCAGTCCATACCGGGACAGCTACGAGCAGTACTTC. It specifies CASSPYRDSYEQYF.

The V call is TRBV7-2, the J call TRBJ2-4, with D possibly matching TRBD1 (6 bases). The CDR3 extends over 13 amino acids. V shed 3 bases and J shed 7 bases, with 10 bases lying between them. Germline loops: CDR1 SGHTA, CDR2 FQGNSA. The CDR3 loop is CASSFETGNIQYF. As DNA, the CDR3 is TGTGCCAGCAGCTTCGAGACAGGCAACATTCAGTACTTC.

CDR3 nucleotide sequence: TGTGCCAGCAGCTTAATACATTACGAGCAGTACTTC. Residues: CASSLIHYEQYF. The chain combines TRBV7-2 with TRBJ2-7, with no clear D. V was clipped by 2 bases and J by 4 bases, with 6 bases between them. CDR3 length equals 12 residues. CDR1 is SGHTA and CDR2 is FQGNSA in the germline V gene.

The chain has TRBV7-8 and TRBJ2-3, with 10 bases fitting TRBD2. The germline V gene has CDR1 SGHVS and CDR2 FQNEAQ. V lost 4 bases to trimming and J lost 4 bases; unmatched junction nucleotides: 5. The CDR3 has 15 residues. The CDR3, as DNA: TGTGCCAGCAGCTCGAGCGGGAGGGCCGCAGATACGCAGTATTTT. This encodes CASSSSGRAADTQYF.

The gene calls are TRBV23-1 and TRBJ1-2, with unresolved D. TRBV23-1 has ORF status, its function being uncertain. CDR3 length: 15 residues. V lost 0 bases and J 4 bases, leaving 12 bases between the germline ends. CDR3 sequence: CASSQSRAAIYGYTF. DNA of the CDR3: TGCGCCAGCAGTCAATCGCGGGCAGCGATCTATGGCTACACCTTC.

This clonotype was found a few times. V gene TRBV5-1 combines with J gene TRBJ2-2; D is possibly TRBD1 or TRBD2 (5 bases each). Trimming removed 4 bases from V and 7 bases from J, with 14 bases in between. The CDR3 length is 14 residues. Germline CDR1 and CDR2: SGHRS and YFSETQ. CDR3 sequence reads: CASSPGRHGGELFF. The CDR3 nucleotides read TGCGCCAGCAGCCCGGGACGGCACGGCGGGGAGCTGTTTTTT.

J is TRBJ1-6 and V is TRBV6-1, with a tentative D call TRBD1 (6 bases). This CDR3 has 14 amino acids. V gave up 0 bases and J gave up 10 bases, with 10 bases separating them. Germline CDR1 is MNHNS and CDR2 is SASEGT. The CDR3: CASSEARQGSPLHF. The CDR3 region has the DNA TGTGCCAGCAGTGAAGCGAGGCAGGGGTCACCCCTCCACTTT.

This clonotype was seen more than once but under ten times. The CDR3 coding sequence is TGCGCCAGCAGCCAAGCCCAGGGGGACACTGAAGCTTTCTTT. Protein product: CASSQAQGDTEAFF. The J gene is TRBJ1-1, the V gene TRBV4-3, with 7 bases identical to TRBD1. This CDR3 has 14 amino acids. The V and J ends lost 1 base and 3 bases, in that order; junction bases with no gene match: 2. The germline gives CDR1 LGHNA, CDR2 YSLEER.

The V and J genes are TRBV5-1 and TRBJ2-3; D may be TRBD2 (6 bases). CDR3 length: 17 residues. Trimming pared 0 bases from V and 4 bases from J, leaving 18 bases between. Germline V gives CDR1 SGHRS, CDR2 YFSETQ. CDR3 region: CASSLVGGLNSADTQYF. The CDR3 nucleotides are TGCGCCAGCAGCTTGGTCGGGGGTCTCAATTCGGCAGATACGCAGTATTTT.

The gene calls are TRBV6-5 and TRBJ2-3, with D maybe TRBD1 (6 bases). CDR1 and CDR2 (germline): MNHEY, SVGAGI. This CDR3 region has 16 residues. With 4 bases removed from V and 2 bases from J, the gap between germline ends came to 16 bases. In DNA, the CDR3 is TGTGCCAGCAGTTCCCTGGGGGCAGGGCCCACAGATACGCAGTATTTT. Encoded protein: CASSSLGAGPTDTQYF.

A few counts support this clonotype. This rearrangement joins TRBV18 to TRBJ1-5, with unresolved D. Per the germline V gene, CDR1 is KGHSH and CDR2 is LQKENI. This CDR3 spans 14 amino acids. Trimming took 5 bases from V and 5 from J, leaving 13 bases between them. The CDR3 sequence: CASSSYGPDQPQHF. The CDR3 coding sequence is TGTGCCAGCTCATCCTACGGCCCAGATCAGCCCCAGCATTTT.

This clonotype was counted a few times. This rearrangement joins TRBV7-2 to TRBJ1-1; a weak D match, TRBD1 (5 bases). The CDR3 runs 16 residues. Germline V CDR1 and CDR2: SGHTA, FQGNSA. The germline V and J ends were trimmed by 4 bases and 8 bases, with 23 bases remaining between them. CDR3 sequence (DNA): TGTGCCAGCAGCTATCCTCCTTCCGCCGGGACGGACGAAGCTTTCTTT. Translating it yields CASSYPPSAGTDEAFF.

The chain employs TRBV11-2 and TRBJ2-1; tentative D call: TRBD1 (5 bases). The CDR3 runs to 15 residues. Trimming pared 3 bases from V and 5 bases from J, leaving 14 bases between. Germline loops: CDR1 SGHAT, CDR2 FQNNGV. CDR3 amino acids: CASSLTPGNNNEQFF. As DNA, the CDR3 is TGTGCCAGCAGCTTGACTCCAGGGAACAACAATGAGCAGTTCTTC.

The CDR3 DNA reads TGTGCCAGCAGCCAAGAACAGCCGTCTGGGGCCAACGTCCTGACTTTC. It codes for CASSQEQPSGANVLTF. J is TRBJ2-6 and V is TRBV4-2, with D unresolved. V shed 0 bases and J shed 1 base, with 7 bases lying between them. Germline CDR1 and CDR2: LGHNA and YNFKEQ. The CDR3 sequence is 16 residues long.

This clonotype was counted between two and nine times. V is TRBV5-1 and J is TRBJ2-5; TRBD1 matches at 7 bases. This CDR3 has 13 residues. Germline V gene data show CDR1 as SGHRS and CDR2 as YFSETQ. V dropped 5 bases and J dropped 2; count of bases not matched to a gene: 3. This chain's CDR3 is CASRGQPQETQYF. Written as DNA, the CDR3 is TGCGCCAGCAGGGGACAGCCACAAGAGACCCAGTACTTC.

This clonotype turned up a few times. This chain uses TRBV2 with TRBJ1-2; 9 bases agree with TRBD1. Germline CDR1 reads SNHLY; CDR2 reads FYNNEI. This CDR3 has 13 residues. Losses at the gene ends were 5 bases for V and 5 bases for J; bases not matched to a gene: 3. DNA of the CDR3: TGTGCCAGCAGTTCGGACAGGGGATATGGCTACACCTTC. It specifies CASSSDRGYGYTF.

The chain has TRBV4-1 and TRBJ1-2, with TRBD1 matching over 11 bases. There are 17 residues in the CDR3. CDR1 and CDR2 (germline): MGHRA, YSYEKL. Germline trimming cut 3 bases from V and 6 bases from J; bases unmatched to any gene: 12. This CDR3 reads CASSQGIGQGAMNGYTF. The CDR3 bases are TGCGCCAGCAGCCAGGGAATCGGACAGGGGGCGATGAATGGCTACACCTTC.

This sequence joins TRBV29-1 and TRBJ2-2, with 8 bases identical to TRBD1. Trimming took 6 bases from V and 7 from J; bases not matched to a gene: 10. In germline, CDR1 is SQVTM, CDR2 ANQGSEA. CDR3 length: 14 residues. The CDR3 loop is CSVGQGRGNGELFF. CDR3 DNA sequence: TGCAGCGTCGGACAGGGTCGTGGGAACGGGGAGCTGTTTTTT.

This clonotype was observed a few times. This chain's CDR3 is CATSRDRTVQETQYF. DNA of the CDR3: TGTGCCACCAGCAGAGACCGGACAGTTCAAGAGACCCAGTACTTC. The genes are TRBV15 and TRBJ2-5; D possibly corresponds to TRBD1 (6 bases). Germline-derived CDR1 and CDR2 are LNHNV and YYDKDF (reference sequence). V was clipped by 0 bases and J by 2 bases, with 10 bases between them. This CDR3 is 15 amino acids long.

In its sample, this clonotype was seen a few times. V usage is TRBV7-9 and J usage is TRBJ2-1, with a possible D match to TRBD1 (6 bases). This CDR3 comprises 16 residues. V was shortened by 6 bases and J by 2 bases, with 17 bases between the two germline ends. From germline, CDR1 is SEHNR and CDR2 FQNEAQ (reference sequence). The CDR3 spells CASSRQTGAAYNEQFF. DNA for the CDR3: TGTGCCAGCAGTAGGCAGACAGGTGCGGCCTACAATGAGCAGTTCTTC.

This clonotype has just a few counts. The chain employs TRBV20-1 and TRBJ1-4, with 7 nucleotides matching TRBD1. With V trimmed by 5 bases and J by 8 bases, 17 bases remained unmatched. Germline V gene data show CDR1 as DFQATT and CDR2 as SNEGSKA (reference sequence). This CDR3 contains 16 residues. This CDR3 reads CSAVNGHRGGREKLFF. CDR3 nucleotides: TGCAGTGCTGTCAACGGACACAGGGGCGGTCGAGAAAAACTGTTTTTT.

V gene TRBV7-9 combines with J gene TRBJ1-1; D remains ambiguous. CDR1 and CDR2 (germline): SEHNR, FQNEAQ (reference sequence). Trimming left V 0 bases short and J 4 bases short, with 6 bases between. The CDR3 contains 13 residues. The CDR3 nucleotides are TGTGCCAGCAGCTTAGCGAAAGGCACTGAAGCTTTCTTT. Its protein product is CASSLAKGTEAFF.

The J gene is TRBJ2-1, the V gene TRBV5-1, with 10 bases that match TRBD1. This CDR3 region has 15 residues. Unmatched junction bases numbered 4, after V lost 4 bases and J lost 3 bases. The germline gives CDR1 SGHRS, CDR2 YFSETQ. Here the CDR3 DNA reads TGCGCCAGCAGCCCAGGACAGGGGGACTACAATGAGCAGTTCTTC. Translated: CASSPGQGDYNEQFF.

The chain joins TRBV5-1 to TRBJ2-2; 7 positions match TRBD1. From germline, CDR1 is SGHRS and CDR2 YFSETQ. V dropped 3 bases and J dropped 4; count of bases not matched to a gene: 6. There are 15 residues in the CDR3. In DNA form, the CDR3 reads TGCGCCAGCAGCTCCAGACAGGGTGGCACCGGGGAGCTGTTTTTT. This gives the protein CASSSRQGGTGELFF.

The V call is TRBV6-5, the J call TRBJ1-2, with 7 bases lining up with TRBD1. Per the germline V gene, CDR1 is MNHEY and CDR2 is SVGAGI. V shed 2 bases and J 5 bases; nucleotides not matched to a gene: 35. This CDR3 has 24 amino acids. The CDR3 DNA reads TGTGCCAGCAGTTACGTGGGTTGGGCAGGGGGAATAACTATCGATATCGGGTCGTCGTATGGCTACACCTTC. Translating it yields CASSYVGWAGGITIDIGSSYGYTF.

This clonotype was found a few times. The chain combines TRBV20-1 with TRBJ2-1, with TRBD2 matching over 8 bases. Losses at the gene ends were 5 bases for V and 4 bases for J; bases not matched to a gene: 7. Germline assignment: CDR1 DFQATT and CDR2 SNEGSKA (reference sequence). This CDR3 spans 14 amino acids. Here the CDR3 reads CSASPAGGYNEQFF. The DNA of the CDR3 is TGCAGTGCTTCTCCCGCGGGGGGATACAATGAGCAGTTCTTC.